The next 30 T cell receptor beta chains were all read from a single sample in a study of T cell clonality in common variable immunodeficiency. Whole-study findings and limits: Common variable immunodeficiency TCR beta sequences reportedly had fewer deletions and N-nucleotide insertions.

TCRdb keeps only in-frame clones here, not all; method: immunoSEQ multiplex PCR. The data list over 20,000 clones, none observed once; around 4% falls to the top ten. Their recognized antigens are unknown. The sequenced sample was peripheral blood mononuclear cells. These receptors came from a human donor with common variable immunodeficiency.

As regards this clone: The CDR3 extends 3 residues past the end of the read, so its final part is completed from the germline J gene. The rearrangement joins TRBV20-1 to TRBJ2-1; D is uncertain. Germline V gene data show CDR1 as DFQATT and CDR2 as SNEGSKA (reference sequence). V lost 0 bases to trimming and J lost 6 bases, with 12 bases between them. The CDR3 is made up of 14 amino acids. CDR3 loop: CSAREARYGNEQFF. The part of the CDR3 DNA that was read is TGCAGTGCTAGAGAGGCTAGATACGGCAATGAG.

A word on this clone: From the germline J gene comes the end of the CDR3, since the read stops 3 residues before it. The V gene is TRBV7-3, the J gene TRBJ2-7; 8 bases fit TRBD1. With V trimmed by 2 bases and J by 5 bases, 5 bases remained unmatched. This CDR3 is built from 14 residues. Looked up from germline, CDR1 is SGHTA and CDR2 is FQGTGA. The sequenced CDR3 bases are TGTGCCAGCAGCTTAGGTGGACAGGGCGACGAG. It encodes CASSLGGQGDE. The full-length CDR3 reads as CASSLGGQGDEQYF.

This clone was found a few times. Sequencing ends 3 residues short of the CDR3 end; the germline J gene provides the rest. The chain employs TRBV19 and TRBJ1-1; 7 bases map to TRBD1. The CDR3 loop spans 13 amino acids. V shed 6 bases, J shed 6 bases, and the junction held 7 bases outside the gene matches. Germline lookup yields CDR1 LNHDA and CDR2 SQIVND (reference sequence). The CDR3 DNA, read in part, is TGTGCCAGTAGAAAAACAGGGGTCCCTGAA. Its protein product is CASRKTGVPE. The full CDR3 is CASRKTGVPEAFF.

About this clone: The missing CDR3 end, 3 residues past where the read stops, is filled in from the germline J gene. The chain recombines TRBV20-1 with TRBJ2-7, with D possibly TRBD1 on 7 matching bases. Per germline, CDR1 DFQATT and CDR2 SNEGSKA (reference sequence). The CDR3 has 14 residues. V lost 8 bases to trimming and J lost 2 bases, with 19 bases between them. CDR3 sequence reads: CSSTRQGGTYEQYF. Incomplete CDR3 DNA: TGCAGTTCCACGAGACAGGGAGGCACCTACGAG.

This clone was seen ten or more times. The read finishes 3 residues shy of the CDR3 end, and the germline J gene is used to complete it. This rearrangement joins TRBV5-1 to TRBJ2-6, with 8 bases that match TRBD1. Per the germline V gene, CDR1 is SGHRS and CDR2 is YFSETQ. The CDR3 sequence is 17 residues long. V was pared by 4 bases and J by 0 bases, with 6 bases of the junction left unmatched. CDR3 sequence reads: CASSQDRALSGANVLTF. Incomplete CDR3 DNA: TGCGCCAGCAGCCAGGACAGGGCCCTCTCTGGGGCCAACGTC.

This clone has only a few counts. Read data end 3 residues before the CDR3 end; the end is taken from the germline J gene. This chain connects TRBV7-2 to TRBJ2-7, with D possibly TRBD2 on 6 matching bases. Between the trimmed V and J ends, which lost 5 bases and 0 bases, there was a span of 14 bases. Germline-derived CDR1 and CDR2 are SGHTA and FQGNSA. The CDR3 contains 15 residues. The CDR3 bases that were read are TGTGCCAGCAGCCAGGGACTGACAAGCTCCTACGAG. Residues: CASSQGLTSSYE. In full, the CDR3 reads CASSQGLTSSYEQYF.

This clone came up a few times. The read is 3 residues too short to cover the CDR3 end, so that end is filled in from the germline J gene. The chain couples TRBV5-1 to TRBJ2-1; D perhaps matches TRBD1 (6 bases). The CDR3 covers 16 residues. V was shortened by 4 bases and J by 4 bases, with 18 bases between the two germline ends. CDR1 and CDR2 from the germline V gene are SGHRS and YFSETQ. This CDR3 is CASSQGGGQNYNEQFF. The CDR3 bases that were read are TGCGCCAGCAGCCAAGGAGGCGGACAGAATTACAATGAG.

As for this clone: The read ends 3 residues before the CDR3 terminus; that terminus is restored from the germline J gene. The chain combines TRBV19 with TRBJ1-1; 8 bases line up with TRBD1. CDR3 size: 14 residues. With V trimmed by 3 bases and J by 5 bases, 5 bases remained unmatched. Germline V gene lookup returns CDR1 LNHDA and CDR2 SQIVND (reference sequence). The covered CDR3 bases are TGTGCCAGTAGTATCAGGGGGCGCGGGACTGAA. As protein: CASSIRGRGTE. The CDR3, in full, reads CASSIRGRGTEAFF. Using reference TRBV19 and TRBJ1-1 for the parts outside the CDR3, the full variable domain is DGGITQSPKYLFRKEGQNVTLSCEQNLNHDAMYWYRQDPGQGLRLIYYSQIVNDFQKGDIAEGYSVSREKKESFPLTVTSAQKNPTAFYLCASSIRGRGTEAFFGQGTRLTVV.

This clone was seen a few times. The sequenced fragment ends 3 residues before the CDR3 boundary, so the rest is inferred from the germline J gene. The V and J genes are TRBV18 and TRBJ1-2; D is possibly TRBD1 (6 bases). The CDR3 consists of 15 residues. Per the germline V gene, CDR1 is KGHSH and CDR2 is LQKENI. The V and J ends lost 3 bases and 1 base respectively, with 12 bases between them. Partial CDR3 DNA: TGTGCCAGCTCACCCCTAGGACAGAATAACTATGGC. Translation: CASSPLGQNNYG. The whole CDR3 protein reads CASSPLGQNNYGYTF.

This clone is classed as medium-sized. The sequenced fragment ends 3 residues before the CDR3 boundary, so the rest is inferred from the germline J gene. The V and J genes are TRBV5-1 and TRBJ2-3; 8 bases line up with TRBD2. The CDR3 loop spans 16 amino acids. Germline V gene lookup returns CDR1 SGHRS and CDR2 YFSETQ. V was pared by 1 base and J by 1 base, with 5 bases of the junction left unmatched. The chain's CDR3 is CASSLTSGAGTDTQYF. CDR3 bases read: TGCGCCAGCAGCTTGACTAGCGGAGCAGGCACAGATACG.

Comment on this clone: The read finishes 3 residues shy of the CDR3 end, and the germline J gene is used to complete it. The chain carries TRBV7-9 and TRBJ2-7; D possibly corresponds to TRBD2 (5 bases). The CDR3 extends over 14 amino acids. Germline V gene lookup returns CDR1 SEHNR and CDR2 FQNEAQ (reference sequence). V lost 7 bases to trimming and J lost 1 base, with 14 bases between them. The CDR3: CASNELTRSYEQYF. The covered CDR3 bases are TGTGCCAGCAACGAGTTAACTAGATCCTACGAG.

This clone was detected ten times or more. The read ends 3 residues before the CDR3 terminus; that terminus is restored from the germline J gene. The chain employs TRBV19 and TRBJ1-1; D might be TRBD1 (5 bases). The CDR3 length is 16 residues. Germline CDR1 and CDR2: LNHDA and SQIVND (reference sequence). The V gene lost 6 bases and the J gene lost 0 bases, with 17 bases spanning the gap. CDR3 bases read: TGTGCCAGTAGGGGGTCCGGACACCTTCTGAACACTGAA. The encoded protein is CASRGSGHLLNTE. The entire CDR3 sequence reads CASRGSGHLLNTEAFF.

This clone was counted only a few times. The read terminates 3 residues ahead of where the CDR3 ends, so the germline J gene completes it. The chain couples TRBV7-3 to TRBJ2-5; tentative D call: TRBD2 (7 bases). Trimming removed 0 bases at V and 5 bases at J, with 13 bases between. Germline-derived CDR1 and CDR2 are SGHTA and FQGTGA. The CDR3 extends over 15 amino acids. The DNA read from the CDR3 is TGTGCCAGCAGCTTAACGTTGGGGGGGCGGGAGACC. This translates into CASSLTLGGRET. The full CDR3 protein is CASSLTLGGRETQYF.

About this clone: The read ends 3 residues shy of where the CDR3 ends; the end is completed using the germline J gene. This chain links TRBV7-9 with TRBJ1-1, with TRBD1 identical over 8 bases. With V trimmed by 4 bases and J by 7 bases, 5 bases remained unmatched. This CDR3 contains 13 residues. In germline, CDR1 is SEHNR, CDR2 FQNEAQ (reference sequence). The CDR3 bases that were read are TGTGCCAGCAGCTCATTACAGGGGGGTGAA. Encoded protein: CASSSLQGGE. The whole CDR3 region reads CASSSLQGGEAFF.

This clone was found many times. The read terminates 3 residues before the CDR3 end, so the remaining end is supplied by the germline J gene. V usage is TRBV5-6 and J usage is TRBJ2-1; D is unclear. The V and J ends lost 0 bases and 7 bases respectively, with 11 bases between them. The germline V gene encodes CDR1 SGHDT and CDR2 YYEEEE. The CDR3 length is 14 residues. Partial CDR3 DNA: TGTGCCAGCAGCTTGGGTGTAGTGAAAAATGAG. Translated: CASSLGVVKNE. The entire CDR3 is CASSLGVVKNEQFF.

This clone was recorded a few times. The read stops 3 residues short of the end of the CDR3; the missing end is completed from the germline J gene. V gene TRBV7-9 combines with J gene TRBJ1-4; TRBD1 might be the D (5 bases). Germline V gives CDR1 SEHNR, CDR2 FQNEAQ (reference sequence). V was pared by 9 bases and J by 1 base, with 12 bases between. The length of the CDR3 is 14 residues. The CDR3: CASIRQGTNEKLFF. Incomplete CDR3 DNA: TGTGCCAGTATCAGGCAGGGAACTAATGAAAAA.

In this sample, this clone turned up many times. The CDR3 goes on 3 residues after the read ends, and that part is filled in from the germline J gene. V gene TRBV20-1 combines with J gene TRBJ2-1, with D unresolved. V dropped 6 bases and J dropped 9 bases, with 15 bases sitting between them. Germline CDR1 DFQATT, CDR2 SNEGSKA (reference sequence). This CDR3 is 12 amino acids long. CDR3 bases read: TGCAGTGCCTCGGAAGGGCAGAGTGAG. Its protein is CSASEGQSE. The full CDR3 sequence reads CSASEGQSEQFF.

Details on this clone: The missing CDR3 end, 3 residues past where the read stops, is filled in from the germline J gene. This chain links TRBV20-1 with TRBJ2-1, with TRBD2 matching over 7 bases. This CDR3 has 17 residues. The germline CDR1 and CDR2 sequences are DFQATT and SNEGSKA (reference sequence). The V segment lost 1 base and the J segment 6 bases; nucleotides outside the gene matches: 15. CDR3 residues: CSARVAAGAYLLNEQFF. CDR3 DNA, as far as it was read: TGCAGTGCTAGAGTCGCCGCGGGAGCCTATCTTCTCAATGAG.

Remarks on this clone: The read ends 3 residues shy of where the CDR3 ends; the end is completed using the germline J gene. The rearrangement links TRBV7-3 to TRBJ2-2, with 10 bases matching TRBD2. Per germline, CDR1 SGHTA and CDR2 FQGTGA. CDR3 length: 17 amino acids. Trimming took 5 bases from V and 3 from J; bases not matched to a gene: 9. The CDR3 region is CASSLPSGSYHTGELFF. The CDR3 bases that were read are TGTGCCAGCAGCCTACCTAGCGGGAGTTATCACACCGGGGAG.

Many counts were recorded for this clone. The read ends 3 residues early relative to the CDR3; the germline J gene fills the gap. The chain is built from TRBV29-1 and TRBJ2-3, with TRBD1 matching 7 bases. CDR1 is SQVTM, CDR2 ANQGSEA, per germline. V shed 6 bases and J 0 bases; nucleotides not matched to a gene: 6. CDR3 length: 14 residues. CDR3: CSVTGSSSTDTQYF. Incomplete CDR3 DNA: TGCAGCGTGACAGGGAGTTCTAGCACAGATACG.

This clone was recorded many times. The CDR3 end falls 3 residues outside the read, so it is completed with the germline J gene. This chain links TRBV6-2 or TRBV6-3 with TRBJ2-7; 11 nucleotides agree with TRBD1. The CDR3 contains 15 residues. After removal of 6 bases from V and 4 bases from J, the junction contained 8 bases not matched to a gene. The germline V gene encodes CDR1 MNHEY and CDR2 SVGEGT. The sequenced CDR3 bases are TGTGCCAGCAGATCCGCCGGGACAGGGGGTTACGAG. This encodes CASRSAGTGGYE. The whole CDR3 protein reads CASRSAGTGGYEQYF.

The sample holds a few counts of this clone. The CDR3: CASSLQGRNQPQHF. CDR3 bases read: TGTGCCAGCAGCTTGCAGGGTCGCAATCAGCCC. The chain links TRBV7-9 to TRBJ1-5; a possible D gene is TRBD1 (5 bases). From the germline J gene comes the end of the CDR3, since the read stops 3 residues before it. CDR1 is SEHNR and CDR2 is FQNEAQ in the germline V gene (reference sequence). The CDR3 spans 14 residues. The V end was cut by 3 bases, the J end by 2 bases, with 8 bases between.

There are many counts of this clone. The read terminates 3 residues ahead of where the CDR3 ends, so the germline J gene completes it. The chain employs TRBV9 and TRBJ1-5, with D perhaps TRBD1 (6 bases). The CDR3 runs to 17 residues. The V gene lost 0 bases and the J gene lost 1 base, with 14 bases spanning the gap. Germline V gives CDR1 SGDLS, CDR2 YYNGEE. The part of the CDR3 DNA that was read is TGTGCCAGCAGCGTAGGGGGCCGTCAGGGGAGCAATCAGCCC. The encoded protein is CASSVGGRQGSNQP. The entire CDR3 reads CASSVGGRQGSNQPQHF.

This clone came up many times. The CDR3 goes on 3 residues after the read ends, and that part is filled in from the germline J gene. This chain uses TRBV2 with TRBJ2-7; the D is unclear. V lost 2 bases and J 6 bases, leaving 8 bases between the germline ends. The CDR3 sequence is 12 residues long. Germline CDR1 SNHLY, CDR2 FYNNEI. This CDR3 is CASSELTPEQYF. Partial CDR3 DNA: TGTGCCAGCAGTGAATTGACTCCCGAG.

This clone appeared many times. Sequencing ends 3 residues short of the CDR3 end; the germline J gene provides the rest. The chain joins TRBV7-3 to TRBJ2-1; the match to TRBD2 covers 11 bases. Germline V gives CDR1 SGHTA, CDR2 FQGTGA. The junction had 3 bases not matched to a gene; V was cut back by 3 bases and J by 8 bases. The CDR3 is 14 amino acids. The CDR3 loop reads CASSLTSGIDEQFF. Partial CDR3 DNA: TGTGCCAGCAGCTTGACTAGCGGGATCGATGAG.

Partial CDR3 DNA: TGCAGTGCTAGAGCCCCCCGGGTAGGGGGAGAGACC. Its protein product is CSARAPRVGGET. In full, the CDR3 reads CSARAPRVGGETQYF. The chain combines TRBV20-1 with TRBJ2-5, with D possibly being TRBD1 (6 bases). The read comes to an end 3 residues before the CDR3 does, leaving the germline J gene to fill in the end. Trimming cost V 1 base and J 4 bases, with 16 bases left between them. This CDR3 spans 15 amino acids. The germline V gene encodes CDR1 DFQATT and CDR2 SNEGSKA (reference sequence).

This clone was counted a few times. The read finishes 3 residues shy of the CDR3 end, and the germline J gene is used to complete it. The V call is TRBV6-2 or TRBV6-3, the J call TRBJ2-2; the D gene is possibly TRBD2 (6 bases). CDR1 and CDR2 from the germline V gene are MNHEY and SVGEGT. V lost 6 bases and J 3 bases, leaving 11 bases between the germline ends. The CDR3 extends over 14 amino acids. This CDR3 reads CASRLAWDTGELFF. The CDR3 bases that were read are TGTGCCAGCAGACTAGCCTGGGACACCGGGGAG.

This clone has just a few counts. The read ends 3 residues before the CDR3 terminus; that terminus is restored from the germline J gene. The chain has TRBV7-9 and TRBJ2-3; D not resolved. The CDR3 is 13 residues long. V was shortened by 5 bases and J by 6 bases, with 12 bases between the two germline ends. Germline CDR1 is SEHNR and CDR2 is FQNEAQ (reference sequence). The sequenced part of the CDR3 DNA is TGTGCCAGCAGCCCCCCGGGTTCGGATACG. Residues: CASSPPGSDT. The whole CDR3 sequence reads CASSPPGSDTQYF.

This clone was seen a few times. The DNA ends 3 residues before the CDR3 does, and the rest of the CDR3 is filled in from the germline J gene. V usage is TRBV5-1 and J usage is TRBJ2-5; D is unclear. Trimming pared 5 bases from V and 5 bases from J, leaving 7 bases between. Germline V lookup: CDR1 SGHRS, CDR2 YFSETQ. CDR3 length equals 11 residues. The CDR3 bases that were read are TGCGCCAGCAGATCAGGCGAGACC. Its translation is CASRSGET. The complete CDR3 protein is CASRSGETQYF.

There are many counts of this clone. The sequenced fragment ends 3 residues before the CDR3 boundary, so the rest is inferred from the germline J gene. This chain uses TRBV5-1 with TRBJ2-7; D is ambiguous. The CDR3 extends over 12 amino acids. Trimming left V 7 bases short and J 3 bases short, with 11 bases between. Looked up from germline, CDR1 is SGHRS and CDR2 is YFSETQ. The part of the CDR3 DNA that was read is TGCGCCAGCGGTCGGGTGGGCTACGAG. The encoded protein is CASGRVGYE. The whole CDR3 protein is CASGRVGYEQYF.